This TCR beta chain was identified during a study of blood T cell repertoires in COVID-19. The CDR3 extends over 13 amino acids. Germline V gene lookup returns CDR1 SGHAT and CDR2 FQNNGV. J lost 12 bases, V lost 1 base, and 4 bases had no gene match. Some clones are missing from TCRdb's copy, which holds only in-frame ones; the method was immunoSEQ multiplex PCR. The sample has approximately 210,000 clones, approximately 84% seen once. This TCR came from a man in his forties or fifties who had recovered from COVID-19. Sequencing was carried out using PBMCs or T cells enriched from blood (not recorded which). The chain uses TRBV11-2 and TRBJ1-1, with 11 positions matching TRBD1. Here the CDR3 reads CASSLARDRGTFF. As DNA, the CDR3 is TGTGCCAGCAGCTTAGCCCGGGACAGGGGGACTTTCTTT. The whole variable domain, remainder taken from reference TRBV11-2 and TRBJ1-1, is EAGVAQSPRYKIIEKRQSVAFWCNPISGHATLYWYQQILGQGPKLLIQFQNNGVVDDSQLPKDRFSAERLKGVDSTLKIQPAKLEDSAVYLCASSLARDRGTFFGQGTRLTVV.